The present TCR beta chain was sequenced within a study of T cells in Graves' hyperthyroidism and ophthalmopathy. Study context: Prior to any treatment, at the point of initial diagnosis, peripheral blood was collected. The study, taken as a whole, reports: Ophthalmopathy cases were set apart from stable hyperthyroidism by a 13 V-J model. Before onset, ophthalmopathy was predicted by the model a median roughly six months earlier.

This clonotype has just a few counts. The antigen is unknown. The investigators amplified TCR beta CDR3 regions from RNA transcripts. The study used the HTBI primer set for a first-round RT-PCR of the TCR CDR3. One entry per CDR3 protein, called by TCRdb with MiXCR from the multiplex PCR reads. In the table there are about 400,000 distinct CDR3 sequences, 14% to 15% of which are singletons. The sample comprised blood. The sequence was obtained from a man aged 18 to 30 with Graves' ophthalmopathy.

The CDR3 spells CASTGWGSLNTEAFF. CDR3 nucleotide sequence: TGTGCCAGTACTGGCTGGGGCAGTCTGAACACTGAAGCTTTCTTT. The chain recombines TRBV19 with TRBJ1-1, with a weak D call TRBD1 (5 bases). Between the trimmed V and J ends, which lost 7 bases and 0 bases, there was a span of 15 bases. CDR1 and CDR2 from the germline V gene are LNHDA and SQIVND (reference sequence). CDR3 size: 15 residues.